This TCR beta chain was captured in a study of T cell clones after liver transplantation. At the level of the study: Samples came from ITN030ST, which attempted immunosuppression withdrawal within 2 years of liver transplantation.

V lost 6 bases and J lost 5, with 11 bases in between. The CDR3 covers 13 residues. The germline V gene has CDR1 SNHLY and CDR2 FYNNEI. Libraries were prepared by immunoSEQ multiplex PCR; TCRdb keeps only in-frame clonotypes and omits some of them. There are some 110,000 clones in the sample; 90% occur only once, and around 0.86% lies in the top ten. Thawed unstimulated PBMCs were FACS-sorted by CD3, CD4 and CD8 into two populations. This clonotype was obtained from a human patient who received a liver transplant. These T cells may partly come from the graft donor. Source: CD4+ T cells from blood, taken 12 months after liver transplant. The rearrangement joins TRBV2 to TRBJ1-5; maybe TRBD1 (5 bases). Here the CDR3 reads CASSPDRDQPQHF. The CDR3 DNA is TGTGCCAGCAGCCCCGACAGAGATCAGCCCCAGCATTTT.